In its sample, the clone carrying this TCR beta chain was seen once. Its specificity is not known. Clones were read by immunoSEQ multiplex PCR, and TCRdb kept only the in-frame ones, dropping some. This table has tens of thousands of clones, around 77% appearing once. Looked up from germline, CDR1 is LGHNA and CDR2 is YNFKEQ. This CDR3 spans 15 amino acids. Trimming pared 4 bases from V and 3 bases from J, leaving 15 bases between. This sample is part of a study of a mutant IDH1 vaccine in newly diagnosed glioma. As to time point: week 11, during vaccination. Each dose of the vaccine consisted of 300 ug of mutant IDH1 20-mer peptide, with topical imiquimod.

The sample in question was PBMCs, obtained from a glioma patient whose treatment included an IDH1 peptide vaccine. The source is a woman between 18 and 29 years old with glioma. The rearrangement uses TRBV4-2 and TRBJ2-5, with D hard to call. In DNA, the CDR3 is TGTGCCAGCAGCCTTGCGGATGGGATTGAAGAGACCCAGTACTTC. Its protein product is CASSLADGIEETQYF.